This T cell receptor beta chain was sequenced for a study of shared T cell receptors in the human thymus. Sequencing used immunoSEQ multiplex PCR; TCRdb keeps in-frame clones, though not all of them. The table lists 720,000 or so clones, approximately 83% of them singletons, with 0.008% to 0.011% in the top ten. V lost 0 bases, J lost 3 bases, and 18 bases lay in between. The CDR3 totals 17 residues. From germline, CDR1 is SGHNT and CDR2 YYREEE (reference sequence). This same sample was also taken into another study, of human thymus T cells. That work adds: In thymic and blood repertoires alike, V and J usage looked biased.

The specimen sequenced was thymocytes. The source of this sequence is a girl under three years old with a congenital heart defect. The V gene is TRBV5-4, the J gene TRBJ1-1, with D possibly being TRBD1 (5 bases). The CDR3 DNA sequence: TGTGCCAGCAGCTTGGGACAGCCACCGGGGGTATACACTGAAGCTTTCTTT. Translated, it gives CASSLGQPPGVYTEAFF.